This T cell receptor beta chain comes out of a study of T cells in Graves' hyperthyroidism and ophthalmopathy. This CDR3 is built from 15 residues. Germline assignment: CDR1 SNHLY and CDR2 FYNNEI. Trimming took 4 bases from V and 12 from J; bases not matched to a gene: 14. This clonotype was observed many times. RNA transcripts provided the source from which TCR beta CDR3 regions were amplified. HTBI primers drove first-round RT-PCR of the TCR CDR3. TCRdb recomputed calls from the multiplex PCR reads with MiXCR, one row per CDR3 protein. The sample has hundreds of thousands of distinct CDR3 sequences, approximately 16% seen once.

The receptor comes from a woman under 30 with Graves' hyperthyroidism. The specimen was blood. This rearrangement joins TRBV2 to TRBJ2-1; TRBD2 aligns across 8 bases. The CDR3 DNA follows: TGTGCCAGCAGTGGGGGGGGACTAGAAAGGATTGGGCAGTTCTTC. Translated: CASSGGGLERIGQFF.